This TCR beta chain was found in a study of sequential checkpoint blockade in melanoma. Background on the study: First-line arms were nivolumab then ipilimumab, or the reverse, randomized 1:1. After both sequences, patients received maintenance nivolumab.

Treatment specified: randomized to nivolumab then ipilimumab (arm A) or the reverse (arm B). No patient had prior DNA-damaging chemotherapy. Live CD3+CD8+ CD19− CD56− cells were sorted from PBMCs. TCRdb's table, derived via immunoSEQ multiplex PCR, lists solely in-frame clones and lacks some. The sample consists of roughly 30,000 clones, under 85% of them appearing once. The receptor was derived from a human donor with melanoma. The sample here was CD8+ T cells sorted from blood (inferred from file names), taken from a patient given nivolumab and ipilimumab in sequence.

The CDR3 reads CASSQETGGVSNQPQHF. The CDR3 DNA reads as TGCGCCAGCAGCCAAGAAACAGGGGGAGTAAGCAATCAGCCCCAGCATTTT. V is TRBV4-1 and J is TRBJ1-5; 8 bases map to TRBD1. V was clipped by 0 bases and J by 1 base; unmatched bases: 5. The CDR3 runs 17 residues. Germline V lookup: CDR1 MGHRA, CDR2 YSYEKL.